This T cell receptor beta chain was observed in a study of T cell responses to AZD1222 COVID-19 vaccine. Study-wide results and caveats: Samples come after the peak T cell response, not at day 14. The sample set comprised mostly white British donors with more females, and clonal diversity was possibly underestimated. Spike-specific TCR breadth and depth rose after two AZD1222 doses. The study reported that nearly half of spike-specific TCRs target unmutated variant regions.

Germline values: CDR1 KGHSH, CDR2 LQKENI. V dropped 3 bases and J dropped 2; count of bases not matched to a gene: 5. The CDR3 has 15 amino acids. Clones were read by immunoSEQ multiplex PCR, and TCRdb kept only the in-frame ones, dropping some. The sample holds some 120,000 clones, 70% to 90% seen once. With respect to this clone: The antigen remains undetermined.

The sequencing here drew on peripheral blood, taken on day 0 of MenACWY control vaccination. The source of this sequence is an adult in good health. V gene TRBV18 combines with J gene TRBJ2-3; 7 bases agree with TRBD1. The CDR3 sequence is CASSPTGDLTDTQYF. CDR3 DNA: TGTGCCAGCTCACCCACAGGGGACCTCACAGATACGCAGTATTTT.